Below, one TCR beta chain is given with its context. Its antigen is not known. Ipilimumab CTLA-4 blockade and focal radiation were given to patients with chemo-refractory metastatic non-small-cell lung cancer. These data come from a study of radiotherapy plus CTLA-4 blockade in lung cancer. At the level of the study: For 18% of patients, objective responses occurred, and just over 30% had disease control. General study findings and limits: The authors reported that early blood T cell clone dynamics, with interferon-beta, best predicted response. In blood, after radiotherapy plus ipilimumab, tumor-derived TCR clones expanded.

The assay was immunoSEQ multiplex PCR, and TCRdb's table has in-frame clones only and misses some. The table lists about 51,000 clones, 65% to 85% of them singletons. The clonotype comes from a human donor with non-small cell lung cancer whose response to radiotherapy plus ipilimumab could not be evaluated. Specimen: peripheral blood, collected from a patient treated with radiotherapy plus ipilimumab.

In nucleotides, the CDR3 is TGTGCCAGCTCAGAGCGGACAGGGGGAGGTGAAAAACTGTTTTTT. Its translation is CASSERTGGGEKLFF. This chain connects TRBV18 to TRBJ1-4; 10 bases line up with TRBD1. Per the germline V gene, CDR1 is KGHSH and CDR2 is LQKENI. V lost 5 bases to trimming and J lost 7 bases; unmatched junction nucleotides: 7. This CDR3 has 15 residues.